This entry is about one TCR beta chain. The specificity of this receptor is unknown. Base qualities were left out, and no much larger clone turns up one base away. CDR1 SQVTM and CDR2 ANQGSEA were looked up in the germline V gene. The CDR3 holds 10 amino acids from the cysteine to the phenylalanine. Of the read, only the CDR3 DNA is kept; its 30 bases are in frame from base 1. Relative to germline, V is 6 bases shorter and J is 5 bases shorter, with 7 bases between their ends. This specimen belongs to a study of regulatory T cells in long-lasting Graves disease listed by TCRdb under 2021. Study-wide context: Antithyroid drugs had been taken for less than 3 months by newly diagnosed Graves' disease patients. Persistent Graves' disease patients were compared with newly diagnosed Graves' disease patients by peripheral blood TCR sequencing and RNA sequencing. The study took place in China and was registered as a clinical trial. A total of around 35 samples underwent TCR sequencing, from around 13 patients with persistent Graves' disease and 20 patients with newly diagnosed Graves' disease. Broader findings and caveats from the paper: Because the primary lesion, thyroid tissue, could not be accessed, the study looked at peripheral blood alone. Sequencing and analysis were limited to the TCR beta chain. Preferential use of TRBV28, TRBJ1-2 and TRBJ2-5 was observed in persistent disease, whereas TRBV20-1 and TRBJ2-1 were favored in newly diagnosed disease. Persistent Graves' disease patients showed lower TCR Shannon entropy and fewer highly expanded clones than newly diagnosed patients, suggesting clonal expansion. A larger number of public clonotypes was shared among persistent patients (around 3,000) than among newly diagnosed patients (roughly 980). The small sample size was acknowledged by the authors as a limitation that may reduce accuracy.

Libraries were constructed by multiplex PCR. TCRdb shows the sequencer as Illumina HiSeq 4000. CDR3 regions were amplified by Arm-PCR with iRepertoire HTBI primers to construct TCR beta libraries. PCR products were gel purified before sequencing. For the original study's pipeline: Gene usage analysis of CDR3 amino acid clonotypes relied on the approximately 62 TRBV and about 13 TRBJ segments identified across samples. COPE and FqMerger were used to merge the filtered high-quality paired reads into contigs. Contigs were aligned with BLAST to IMGT TRBV, TRBD and TRBJ reference genes, and CDR3 was defined per IMGT. Highly expanded clones were defined as clonotypes with a frequency above 0.1%. Shannon entropy served as the measure of repertoire diversity, while the Gini coefficient captured V-J evenness. Clonotypes shared by more than one individual were considered public. TCRdb cleaned the public reads at Q25 with fastp, built clones with MiXCR and kept in-frame beta chains. Every entry covers one CDR3 protein and lists the most common genes and DNA from its rows. The V and J calls follow TCRdb's processing rather than the paper's. The sample table contains approximately 470,000 distinct CDR3 sequences; only one count was recorded for about a sixth of them. The ten largest clones take up less than 15% of the sample.

This specimen's time point label, interpreted: newly diagnosed GD, antithyroid drugs for less than 3 months. For both TCR sequencing and RNA sequencing, RNA was extracted from PBMCs using TRIzol. The diagnosis of Graves' disease followed American Thyroid Association guidelines. Recruitment of patients was carried out at an endocrinology department in Xi'an, China. From each patient, around 8.3 milliliters of peripheral blood was collected into an EDTA anticoagulant tube. Ficoll Paque Plus density gradient separation was used to isolate PBMCs, and no further T cell sorting was performed. An Agilent 2100 Bioanalyzer and agarose gel were used to check RNA quality, while a NanoDrop 2000 measured RNA concentration. These data also featured in a second study, about T cells in Graves' hyperthyroidism and ophthalmopathy. Drawing on the second study: Graves' hyperthyroidism was defined as stable when no progression to ophthalmopathy occurred over 18 months of follow-up. The hyperthyroidism patients were between 18 and 65 years old and newly diagnosed, with a disease duration of less than 2 months. Exclusion was applied to patients with uncontrolled infections, other autoimmune diseases, pregnancy or lactation. Clinical symptoms, serum thyroxine and TRAb, thyroid ultrasound, and orbital computed tomography formed the basis for the diagnoses. The first round of RT-PCR for the TCR CDR3 was performed with the HTBI primer set and the Qiagen OneStep RT-PCR kit. Blood samples also contained most of the expanded thyroid clonotypes (frequency above 0.001), which suggests that blood repertoires may reflect thyroid immune responses. A model built on a 13 V-J signature distinguished ophthalmopathy from stable hyperthyroidism, reaching 85% to 90% sensitivity and 81.08% specificity in cross-validation and 80%/75% in testing. In validation, the model predicted progression to ophthalmopathy a median of 6.5 months before onset, with around 70% sensitivity and roughly 73% specificity. To identify distinguishing TCR V-J signatures, a discovery cohort of about 100 patients was used, comprising 43 with Graves' ophthalmopathy and around 60 with stable Graves' hyperthyroidism. An independent validation cohort of about 20 hyperthyroidism patients and 17 patients who later progressed to ophthalmopathy tested prospective prediction of ophthalmopathy. The 75 to 100 discovery patients were divided at random into training and test sets in a 7:3 ratio. In roughly six Graves' hyperthyroidism patients, the study also compared T-cell repertoires from thyroid tissue with T-cell repertoires from blood. After blood sampling, hyperthyroidism patients were treated with methimazole at a starting dose of 30 mg daily, and ophthalmopathy patients were treated with high-dose intravenous methylprednisolone. The libraries were constructed in a second round of multiplex PCR and then size-selected and purified. Libraries were sequenced paired-end with 100 bp reads on an Illumina HiSeq2000. SOAPnuke was used to process the raw data, with reads discarded if the reads contained adapters or uncalled bases, had a mean Phred below 15, or lacked an exact constant-primer or identifier match. COPE v1.2.5 was used to merge the high-quality paired reads, and each unique nucleotide sequence was defined as a clonotype. MiTCR v1.1 was used to align clonotypes to the IMGT TRBV, TRBD and TRBJ reference segments. Analysis was restricted to V-J combinations with a frequency above 0.0001, which covered over 98% of repertoires. A TCS score was defined as the ratio between F50 (clonal expansion) and ExV (chaos), using BLOSUM62-based TCRdist between CDR3 peptides within each V-J. Welch's t-statistics and random forest reduced 514 V-J features to some 14, which were used in a naive Bayes classifier (R e1071). No statistical method was used to fix the sample size in advance, and group allocation was not hidden from the investigators. TCR Vbeta CDR3 sequencing of 130 to 150 peripheral blood samples (under 45 ophthalmopathy, 75 to 85 hyperthyroidism and around 17 progressor patients) is reported in the paper.

The V and J segments used are TRBV29-1 and TRBJ1-1; perhaps TRBD1 is the D gene, with 5 bases matching. The receptor was derived from a man aged 35-49 years with Graves disease. Donor details come from another sample of the same person, matched by shared clones. The sample was peripheral blood mononuclear cells (PBMCs), taken at new diagnosis, from a patient treated with antithyroid drugs. The nucleotide sequence is TGCAGCGTCAGGGTTACTGAAGCTTTCTTT. Protein translation: CSVRVTEAFF.